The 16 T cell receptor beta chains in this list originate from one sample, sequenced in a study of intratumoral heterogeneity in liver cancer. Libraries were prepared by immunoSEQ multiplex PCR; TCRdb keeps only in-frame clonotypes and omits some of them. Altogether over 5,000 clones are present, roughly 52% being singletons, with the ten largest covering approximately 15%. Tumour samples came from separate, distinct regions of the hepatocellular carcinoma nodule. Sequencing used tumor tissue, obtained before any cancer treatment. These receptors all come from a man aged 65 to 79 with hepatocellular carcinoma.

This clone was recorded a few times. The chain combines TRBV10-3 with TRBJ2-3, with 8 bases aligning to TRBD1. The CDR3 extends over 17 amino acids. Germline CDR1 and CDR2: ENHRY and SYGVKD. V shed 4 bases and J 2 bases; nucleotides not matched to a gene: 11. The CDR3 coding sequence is TGTGCCATCAGTGGAGCCGGGACAGGCCTAGACACAGATACGCAGTATTTT. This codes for CAISGAGTGLDTDTQYF.

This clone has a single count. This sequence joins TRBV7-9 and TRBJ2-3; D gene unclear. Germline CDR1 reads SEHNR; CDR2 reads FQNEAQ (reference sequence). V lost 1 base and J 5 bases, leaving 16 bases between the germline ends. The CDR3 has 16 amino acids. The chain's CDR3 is CASSLGEPRLKDTQYF. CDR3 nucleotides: TGTGCCAGCAGCTTAGGAGAGCCTAGACTTAAAGATACGCAGTATTTT.

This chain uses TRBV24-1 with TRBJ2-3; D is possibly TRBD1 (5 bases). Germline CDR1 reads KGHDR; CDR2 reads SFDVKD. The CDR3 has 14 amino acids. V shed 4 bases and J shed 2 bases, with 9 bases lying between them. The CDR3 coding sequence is TGTGCCACCAGTGACCAGGGATCCACAGATACGCAGTATTTT. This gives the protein CATSDQGSTDTQYF.

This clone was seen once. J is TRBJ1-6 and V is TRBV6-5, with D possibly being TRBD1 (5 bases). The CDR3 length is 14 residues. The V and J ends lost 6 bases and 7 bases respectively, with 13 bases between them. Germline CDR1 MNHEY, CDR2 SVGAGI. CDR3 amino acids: CASSTRGPNSPLHF. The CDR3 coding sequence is TGTGCCAGCAGCACGAGGGGCCCGAATTCACCCCTCCACTTT.

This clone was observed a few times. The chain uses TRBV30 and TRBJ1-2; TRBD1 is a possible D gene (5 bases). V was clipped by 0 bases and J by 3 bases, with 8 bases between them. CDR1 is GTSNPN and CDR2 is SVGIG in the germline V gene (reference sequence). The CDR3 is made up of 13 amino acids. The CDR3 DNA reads TGTGCCTGGAGTGTACGAGGGGACTATGGCTACACCTTC. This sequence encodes CAWSVRGDYGYTF.

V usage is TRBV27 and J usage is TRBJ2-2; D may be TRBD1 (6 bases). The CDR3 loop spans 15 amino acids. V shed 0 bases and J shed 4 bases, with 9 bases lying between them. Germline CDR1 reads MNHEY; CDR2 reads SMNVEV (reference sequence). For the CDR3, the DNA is TGTGCCAGCAGTTTATCGGGACACTCCACCGGGGAGCTGTTTTTT. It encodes CASSLSGHSTGELFF.

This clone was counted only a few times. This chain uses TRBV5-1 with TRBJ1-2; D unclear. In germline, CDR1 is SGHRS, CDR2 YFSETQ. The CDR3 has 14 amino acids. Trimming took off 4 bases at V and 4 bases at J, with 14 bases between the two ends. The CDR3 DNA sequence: TGCGCCAGCAGCACAAGTGACGCACGCTATGGCTACACCTTC. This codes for CASSTSDARYGYTF. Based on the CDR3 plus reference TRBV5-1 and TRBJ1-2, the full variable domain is KAGVTQTPRYLIKTRGQQVTLSCSPISGHRSVSWYQQTPGQGLQFLFEYFSETQRNKGNFPGRFSGRQFSNSRSEMNVSTLELGDSALYLCASSTSDARYGYTFGSGTRLTVV.

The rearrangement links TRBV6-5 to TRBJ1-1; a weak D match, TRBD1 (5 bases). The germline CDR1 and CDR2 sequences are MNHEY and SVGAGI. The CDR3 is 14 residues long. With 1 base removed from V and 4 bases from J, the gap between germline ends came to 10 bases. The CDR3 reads CASSYFGGSTEAFF. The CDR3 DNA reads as TGTGCCAGCAGTTACTTTGGGGGGAGCACTGAAGCTTTCTTT.

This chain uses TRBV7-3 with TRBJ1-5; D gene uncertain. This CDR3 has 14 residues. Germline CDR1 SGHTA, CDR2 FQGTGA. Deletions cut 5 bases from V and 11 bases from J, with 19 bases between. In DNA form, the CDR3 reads TGTGCCAGCAGCCGACTGAGATGCGGATCAGCCCAGCATTTT. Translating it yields CASSRLRCGSAQHF.

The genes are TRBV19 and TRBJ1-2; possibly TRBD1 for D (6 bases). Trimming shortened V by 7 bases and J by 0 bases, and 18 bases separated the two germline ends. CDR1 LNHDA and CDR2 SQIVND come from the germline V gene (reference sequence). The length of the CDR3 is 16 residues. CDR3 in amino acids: CASNSGTLSANYGYTF. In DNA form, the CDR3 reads TGTGCCAGTAACTCCGGGACATTGAGTGCTAACTATGGCTACACCTTC.

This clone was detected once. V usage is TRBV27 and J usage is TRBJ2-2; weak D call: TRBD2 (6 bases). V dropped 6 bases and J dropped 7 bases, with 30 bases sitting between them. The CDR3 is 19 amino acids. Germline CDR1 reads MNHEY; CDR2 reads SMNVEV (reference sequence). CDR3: CASRRFAGTPTGVIGELFF. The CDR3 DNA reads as TGTGCCAGCAGGAGATTCGCCGGGACTCCCACTGGGGTTATCGGGGAGCTGTTTTTT.

CDR3: CASSQDESRGGYRDTQYF. Written as DNA, the CDR3 is TGTGCCAGCAGCCAAGATGAATCGCGGGGGGGCTATCGGGATACGCAGTATTTT. The rearrangement joins TRBV4-2 to TRBJ2-3; 9 bases line up with TRBD2. The germline V gene encodes CDR1 LGHNA and CDR2 YNFKEQ. The length of the CDR3 is 18 residues. J was trimmed by 6 bases and V by 0 bases; bases with no gene match: 13.

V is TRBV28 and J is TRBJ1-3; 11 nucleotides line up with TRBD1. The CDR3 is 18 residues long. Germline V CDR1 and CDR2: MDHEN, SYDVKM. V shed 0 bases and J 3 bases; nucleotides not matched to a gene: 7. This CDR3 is CASSLWDRGRPFGNTIYF. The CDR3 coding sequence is TGTGCCAGCAGTTTATGGGACAGGGGGCGCCCATTTGGAAACACCATATATTTT. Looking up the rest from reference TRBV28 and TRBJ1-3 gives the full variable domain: DVKVTQSSRYLVKRTGEKVFLECVQDMDHENMFWYRQDPGLGLRLIYFSYDVKMKEKGDIPEGYSVSREKKERFSLILESASTNQTSMYLCASSLWDRGRPFGNTIYFGEGSWLTVV.

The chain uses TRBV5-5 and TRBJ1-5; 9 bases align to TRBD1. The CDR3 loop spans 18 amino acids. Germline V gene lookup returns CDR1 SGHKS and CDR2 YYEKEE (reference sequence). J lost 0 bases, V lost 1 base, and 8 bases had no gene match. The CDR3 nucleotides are TGTGCCAGCAGCTTGATGCCCGGGACAGGGAATAGCAATCAGCCCCAGCATTTT. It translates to CASSLMPGTGNSNQPQHF.

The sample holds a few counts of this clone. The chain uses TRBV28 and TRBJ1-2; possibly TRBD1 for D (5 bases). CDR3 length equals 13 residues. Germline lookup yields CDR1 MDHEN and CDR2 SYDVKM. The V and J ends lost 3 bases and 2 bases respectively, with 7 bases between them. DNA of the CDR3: TGTGCCAGCAGTTTTCGGGGGAACTATGGCTACACCTTC. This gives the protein CASSFRGNYGYTF.

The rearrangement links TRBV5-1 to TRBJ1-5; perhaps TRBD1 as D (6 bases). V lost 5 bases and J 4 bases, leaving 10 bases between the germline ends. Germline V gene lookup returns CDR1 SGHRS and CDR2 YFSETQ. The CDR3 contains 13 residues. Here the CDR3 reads CASSQDRNQPQHF. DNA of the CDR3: TGCGCCAGCAGTCAGGACAGAAATCAGCCCCAGCATTTT. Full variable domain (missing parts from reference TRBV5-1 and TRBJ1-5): KAGVTQTPRYLIKTRGQQVTLSCSPISGHRSVSWYQQTPGQGLQFLFEYFSETQRNKGNFPGRFSGRQFSNSRSEMNVSTLELGDSALYLCASSQDRNQPQHFGDGTRLSIL.